This T cell receptor (beta chain) was found in a study of blood T cell repertoires in COVID-19. Overall study: The United States, Italy and Spain provided the acute and convalescent COVID-19 samples. PBMCs, B-cell-depleted T cells, or T cells were the source of the cDNA or gDNA that made up the material.

TCRdb keeps only in-frame clones here, not all; method: immunoSEQ multiplex PCR. This repertoire shows roughly 90,000 clones, more than 75% found once; its top ten account for 0.85% to 1.3%. V lost 0 bases to trimming and J lost 8 bases; unmatched junction nucleotides: 3. This CDR3 is built from 14 residues. Germline loops: CDR1 PRHDT, CDR2 FYEKMQ (reference sequence). The sample taken for sequencing was peripheral blood. V is TRBV13 and J is TRBJ1-1; 10 nucleotides align to TRBD1. This sequence originates from a human donor in a cohort sampled during active COVID-19. CDR3 bases: TGTGCCAGCAGCTTAGGGGGACAGGGGTTAGAAGCTTTCTTT. Encoded protein: CASSLGGQGLEAFF.